The entry below describes one TCR beta chain. This entry is derived from a study of shared clonotypes between healthy human individuals. The CDR3 sequence is 12 residues long. The J segment lost 7 bases and the V segment lost 5 bases, leaving 4 bases of the junction unmatched. CDR1 and CDR2 from the germline V gene are SGHTA and FQGTGA. Using immunoSEQ multiplex PCR, the repertoire was profiled, and TCRdb retains in-frame clones only, with some absent. This sample yields about 2.3 million clones, of which 80% to 95% are seen a single time; about 0.41% belongs to the top ten. J is TRBJ1-1 and V is TRBV7-3; 7 nucleotides align to TRBD1. This TCR was recovered from a man aged 18 to 29 in good health. Some clones in this sample may be carry-over from other donors' samples. The sequenced sample consisted of naive CD4+ T cells from PBMCs. Subset denoted: CD45RA+ positively selected. The CDR3 DNA reads TGTGCCAGCAGCCCAGGGACAGATGAAGCTTTCTTT. Its protein is CASSPGTDEAFF.